These 9 T cell receptor beta chains were sequenced from one sample in a study of cytomegalovirus exposure and HLA in healthy donors. Both 60 Vbeta primers and 13 Jbeta primers went into the PCR. Libraries were prepared by immunoSEQ multiplex PCR; TCRdb keeps only in-frame clonotypes and omits some of them. Of roughly 90,000 clones detected, just under 90% appear once; the ten largest clones hold 2.3%. Material for sequencing was PBMCs. These receptors all stem from a man aged 18 to 29 in good health and CMV-seronegative.

The chain combines TRBV9 with TRBJ2-1; 9 bases line up with TRBD1. Trimming removed 0 bases from V and 6 bases from J; junction bases left unmatched: 4. The CDR3 runs 15 residues. Germline lookup yields CDR1 SGDLS and CDR2 YYNGEE. The DNA of the CDR3 is TGTGCCAGCAGCGTAGTAGGGACAGGGACCAATGAGCAGTTCTTC. Translation: CASSVVGTGTNEQFF.

The chain has TRBV27 and TRBJ1-5; 8 nucleotides align to TRBD1. The germline V gene encodes CDR1 MNHEY and CDR2 SMNVEV (reference sequence). The CDR3 has 16 amino acids. Trimming cost V 5 bases and J 3 bases; bases outside gene matches: 9. The CDR3 sequence: CASSPTGQAVNQPQHF. In DNA form, the CDR3 reads TGTGCCAGCAGTCCGACGGGACAGGCCGTCAATCAGCCCCAGCATTTT.

This chain links TRBV30 with TRBJ1-1, with D uncertain. Per the germline V gene, CDR1 is GTSNPN and CDR2 is SVGIG (reference sequence). The CDR3 is 12 residues long. Trimming shortened V by 8 bases and J by 1 base, and 11 bases separated the two germline ends. This CDR3 is CANSMGNTEAFF. CDR3 bases: TGTGCCAATAGCATGGGGAACACTGAAGCTTTCTTT. Full variable domain (rest looked up from reference TRBV30 and TRBJ1-1): SQTIHQWPATLVQPVGSPLSLECTVEGTSNPNLYWYRQAAGRGLQLLFYSVGIGQISSEVPQNLSASRPQDRQFILSSKKLLLSDSGFYLCANSMGNTEAFFGQGTRLTVV.

The chain is built from TRBV7-2 and TRBJ1-1; 9 bases agree with TRBD1. Looked up from germline, CDR1 is SGHTA and CDR2 is FQGNSA. The CDR3 extends over 16 amino acids. V was pared by 3 bases and J by 0 bases, with 5 bases of the junction left unmatched. This chain's CDR3 is CASSFRWDRVNTEAFF. For the CDR3, the DNA is TGTGCCAGCAGCTTCAGGTGGGACAGGGTGAACACTGAAGCTTTCTTT.

The CDR3 DNA reads TGTGCCAGTAGCCCCGGGGACAGGACCTCAAATGAAAAACTGTTTTTT. Its translation is CASSPGDRTSNEKLFF. The chain recombines TRBV19 with TRBJ1-4; 8 bases are a match to TRBD1. This CDR3 region has 16 residues. CDR1 and CDR2 (germline): LNHDA, SQIVND (reference sequence). V gave up 6 bases and J gave up 5 bases; unmatched junction bases: 11.

The chain joins TRBV30 to TRBJ2-3; 9 nucleotides match TRBD2. J was trimmed by 5 bases and V by 2 bases; bases with no gene match: 11. The CDR3 is 16 amino acids. The germline CDR1 and CDR2 sequences are GTSNPN and SVGIG (reference sequence). The CDR3 sequence is CAWSPRIRREGDTQYF. The DNA of the CDR3 is TGTGCCTGGAGTCCCCGGATTAGGCGGGAGGGAGATACGCAGTATTTT. Drawing the rest from reference TRBV30 and TRBJ2-3, the complete variable domain is SQTIHQWPATLVQPVGSPLSLECTVEGTSNPNLYWYRQAAGRGLQLLFYSVGIGQISSEVPQNLSASRPQDRQFILSSKKLLLSDSGFYLCAWSPRIRREGDTQYFGPGTRLTVL.

The rearrangement links TRBV5-1 to TRBJ2-1; 13 nucleotides line up with TRBD2. There are 14 residues in the CDR3. The J segment lost 9 bases and the V segment lost 4 bases, leaving 4 bases of the junction unmatched. Germline loops: CDR1 SGHRS, CDR2 YFSETQ. CDR3 bases: TGCGCCAGCAGCACCGGACTAGCGGGAGTTGAGCAGTTCTTC. It yields the protein CASSTGLAGVEQFF. The full variable domain, completed using reference TRBV5-1 and TRBJ2-1, is KAGVTQTPRYLIKTRGQQVTLSCSPISGHRSVSWYQQTPGQGLQFLFEYFSETQRNKGNFPGRFSGRQFSNSRSEMNVSTLELGDSALYLCASSTGLAGVEQFFGPGTRLTVL.

This rearrangement joins TRBV18 to TRBJ1-2; 7 positions agree with TRBD1. V lost 8 bases, J lost 6 bases, and 3 bases stayed unmatched. CDR1 is KGHSH and CDR2 is LQKENI in the germline V gene. The CDR3 is made up of 11 amino acids. DNA for the CDR3: TGTGCCAGCCCGACAGGGAATGGCTACACCTTC. Translating gives CASPTGNGYTF.

J is TRBJ2-1 and V is TRBV5-1; maybe TRBD2 (6 bases). This CDR3 contains 17 residues. Trimming stripped 0 bases from V and 5 bases from J, with 18 bases between. From germline, CDR1 is SGHRS and CDR2 YFSETQ. CDR3 bases: TGCGCCAGCAGCTTGGAATTCATCGGGAGCCTTGACAATGAGCAGTTCTTC. It is translated as CASSLEFIGSLDNEQFF.